This TCR beta chain was sequenced in a study of identical twins. General study results and limits: An excess of low generation probability was shown by twin-shared out-of-frame alpha sequences. The study found weaker excess twin sharing in beta out-of-frame sequences.

This CDR3 is 15 amino acids long. Trimming took 6 bases from V and 0 from J, leaving 12 bases between them. TCRdb re-analysed the 5' RACE reads in MiXCR, keeping a single row per CDR3 protein. The table includes roughly 500,000 distinct CDR3 sequences, 20% to 25% detected once. Details on this clonotype: Its antigen is undetermined.

In addition, the sample was reused for a study of T cells expressing NK-cell markers. That paper adds: Certain NKG2C+ T cell clones were expanded, and their HCMV specificity remained unclear.

This sequence joins TRBV12-3 or TRBV12-4 and TRBJ1-5; tentative D call: TRBD1 (5 bases). The source of this sequence is a woman aged 18-29 years in good health. The sequencing input was CD4+ T cells sorted from blood. CDR3 DNA sequence: TGTGCCAGCAGCCTGGACATTTATAGCAATCAGCCCCAGCATTTT. Protein sequence: CASSLDIYSNQPQHF.